The 10 T cell receptor beta chains below were found in one sample sequenced in a study of patients and donors after allogeneic stem cell transplantation. TCRdb independently ran MiXCR on the RT-PCR reads; one entry per CDR3 protein. The table lists roughly 180,000 distinct CDR3 sequences, around 41% of them singletons. Sample: blood, either unsorted or a sorted T cell fraction (not recorded which). These receptors came from a human donor who was either an allogeneic HSCT recipient or a stem cell or donor lymphocyte infusion donor (not recorded which). It is not recorded whose cells these are; they may come from a transplant donor.

This clonotype was detected only a few times. The junction departs from the called germline gene at one end, perhaps through a read error. The V and J genes are TRBV28 and TRBJ2-1; D may be TRBD1 (5 bases). Per the germline V gene, CDR1 is MDHEN and CDR2 is SYDVKM. The CDR3 has 13 residues. This chain's CDR3 is CASTIQGPLSPVF. The CDR3 bases are TGTGCCAGCACTATCCAGGGCCCCCTCTCTCCAGTCTTC.

The chain links TRBV27 to TRBJ2-1, with no clear D. The V end lost 6 bases, the J end lost 6 bases, and 18 bases lay between the germline ends. The CDR3 consists of 15 residues. Germline CDR1 MNHEY, CDR2 SMNVEV (reference sequence). The CDR3 sequence is CASRPIKASVNEQFF. CDR3 in DNA: TGTGCCAGCAGGCCAATAAAAGCGTCGGTCAATGAGCAGTTCTTC.

The chain couples TRBV29-1 to TRBJ2-7, with a weak D call TRBD1 (5 bases). The V end lost 3 bases, the J end lost 5 bases, and 14 bases lay between the germline ends. The CDR3 length is 13 residues. The germline gives CDR1 SQVTM, CDR2 ANQGSEA. The CDR3 spells CSVDGRAGNEQYF. The CDR3 nucleotides are TGCAGCGTTGACGGCAGGGCTGGCAACGAGCAGTACTTC.

This rearrangement joins TRBV6-6 to TRBJ2-1; D is unclear. Germline CDR1 MNHNY, CDR2 SVGAGI (reference sequence). V lost 2 bases and J lost 15, with 20 bases in between. CDR3 length: 14 amino acids. CDR3 DNA: TGTGCCAGCAGTTACGGACCCTCTAATGGGATCCCGTTCTTC. Residues: CASSYGPSNGIPFF.

V usage is TRBV28 and J usage is TRBJ2-7; 10 bases match TRBD1. CDR1 MDHEN and CDR2 SYDVKM come from the germline V gene. V gave up 3 bases and J gave up 3 bases; unmatched junction bases: 5. The CDR3 is 15 residues long. CDR3 bases: TGTGCCAGCAGTTTTCCCGGACAGGGGGTCTACGAGCAGTACTTC. This codes for CASSFPGQGVYEQYF.

The chain combines TRBV12-3 or TRBV12-4 with TRBJ1-1; D gene ambiguous. CDR3 length: 14 amino acids. The V gene lost 6 bases and the J gene lost 3 bases, with 14 bases spanning the gap. Written as DNA, the CDR3 is TGTGCCAGCAGCCCCGACAAAATATACACTGAAGCTTTCTTT. Its protein is CASSPDKIYTEAFF.

This clonotype occurred a few times. The rearrangement joins TRBV12-3 or TRBV12-4 to TRBJ1-4, with 7 bases lining up with TRBD1. The CDR3 loop spans 15 amino acids. V shed 3 bases and J 4 bases; nucleotides not matched to a gene: 5. CDR3 protein: CASSLLQGLNEKLFF. CDR3 nucleotide sequence: TGTGCCAGCAGTTTGCTACAGGGGCTTAATGAAAAACTGTTTTTT.

This clonotype occurred a few times. The chain recombines TRBV24-1 with TRBJ2-2; 8 bases map to TRBD2. Germline V lookup: CDR1 KGHDR, CDR2 SFDVKD. The J segment lost 5 bases and the V segment lost 5 bases, leaving 9 bases of the junction unmatched. This CDR3 is 16 amino acids long. The CDR3 coding sequence is TGTGCCACCAGTGGAACGGGAGGGCCTCGAACCGGGGAGCTGTTTTTT. Translated: CATSGTGGPRTGELFF.

The V call is TRBV20-1, the J call TRBJ2-3, with a possible D match to TRBD1 (5 bases). Germline V gene sequence: CDR1 DFQATT, CDR2 SNEGSKA (reference sequence). Trimming took 1 base from V and 0 from J, leaving 20 bases between them. This CDR3 has 18 amino acids. CDR3 region: CSARASSLGPSSTDTQYF. The CDR3 nucleotides read TGCAGTGCTAGAGCGTCCTCATTGGGGCCATCAAGCACAGATACGCAGTATTTT.

This clonotype came up a few times. The V and J genes are TRBV9 and TRBJ2-7; TRBD2 aligns across 8 bases. The CDR3 covers 15 residues. Germline V lookup: CDR1 SGDLS, CDR2 YYNGEE. With 0 bases clipped from V and 4 bases from J, the junction kept 6 bases outside the gene matches. CDR3 amino acids: CASSVGPSGLYEQYF. For the CDR3, the DNA is TGTGCCAGCAGCGTAGGTCCTAGCGGGCTTTACGAGCAGTACTTC.